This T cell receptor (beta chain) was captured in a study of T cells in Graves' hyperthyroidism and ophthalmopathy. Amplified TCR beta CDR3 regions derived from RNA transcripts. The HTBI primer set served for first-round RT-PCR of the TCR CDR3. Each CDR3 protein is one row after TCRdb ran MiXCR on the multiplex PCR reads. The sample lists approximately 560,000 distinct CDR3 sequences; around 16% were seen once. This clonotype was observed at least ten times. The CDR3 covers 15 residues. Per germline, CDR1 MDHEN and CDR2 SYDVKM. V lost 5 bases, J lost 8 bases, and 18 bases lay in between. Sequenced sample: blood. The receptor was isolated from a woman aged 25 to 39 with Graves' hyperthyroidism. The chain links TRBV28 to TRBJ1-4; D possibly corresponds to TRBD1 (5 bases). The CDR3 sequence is CASSDRGQGGEKLFF. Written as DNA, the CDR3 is TGTGCCAGCAGTGACCGTGGGCAGGGTGGAGAAAAACTGTTTTTT.